This T cell receptor beta chain was found in a study of blood T cell repertoires in COVID-19. The wider study: Donors in the United States, Italy and Spain gave samples during acute or convalescent COVID-19. T cells, B-cell-depleted T cells, or PBMCs provided the cDNA or gDNA that served as material.

The length of the CDR3 is 15 residues. The V gene's germline CDR1 is SNHLY and CDR2 FYNNEI. Losses at the gene ends were 5 bases for V and 3 bases for J; bases not matched to a gene: 8. Original analysis: For nucleated cells, counts were estimated from reference gene primer amplification. TCRdb's copy holds only in-frame clones and misses some; the assay was immunoSEQ multiplex PCR. V and J calls and clone size are copied from that table; D and trimming were computed from the DNA. The sample includes around 200,000 clones, roughly 80% of them seen just once. The receptor's source is a human donor in a cohort sampled during active COVID-19. V is TRBV2 and J is TRBJ1-1; 8 bases align to TRBD1. Sequenced material: peripheral blood. This CDR3 reads CASSTHRGRHTEAFF. The CDR3 DNA is TGTGCCAGCAGTACCCACAGGGGGAGGCACACTGAAGCTTTCTTT.